The clone carrying this T cell receptor beta chain showed up just a few times. Its cognate antigen is unknown. Trimming pared 8 bases from V and 3 bases from J, leaving 12 bases between. This CDR3 has 13 residues. Germline CDR1 and CDR2: MRHNA and SNTAGT. This specimen belongs to a study of cytomegalovirus exposure and HLA in healthy donors. The PCR used 60 Vbeta and 13 Jbeta primers. Measured with immunoSEQ multiplex PCR; TCRdb has only the in-frame clones, and not every one. The data hold 95,000 to 150,000 clones, with over 65% observed a single time. Broader study findings: What a later analysis showed was that several of the most significant clusters appeared linked to common viral pathogens. In a later analysis, productive TCRs from donors in an Asian-associated ancestry cluster reportedly carried fewer N-insertions than the cohort mean. The listing of some 170 TCR beta chains classed them as cytomegalovirus-associated.

The sample comprised PBMCs. The TCR was taken from a woman aged 35 to 49 in good health and CMV-seropositive. V and J are TRBV6-4 and TRBJ2-3, with a possible D match to TRBD2 (6 bases). The CDR3: CASSLRGTDTQYF. The CDR3 DNA sequence: TGTGCCAGCTCCCTCCGGGGGACAGATACGCAGTATTTT.